This TCR beta chain originates from a study of blood T cell repertoires in COVID-19. Across the study: COVID-19 samples collected from the United States, Italy and Spain covered acute and convalescent phases. PBMCs, B-cell-depleted T cells, or T cells provided the cDNA or gDNA that made up the material.

The CDR3 sequence is 16 residues long. V lost 6 bases and J lost 1; bases outside the gene matches: 4. Germline lookup yields CDR1 MNHNY and CDR2 SVGAGI (reference sequence). The sample holds a few counts of this clone. In the study's own analysis: Counts of nucleated cells, estimated from reference gene primer amplification, were obtained. Using immunoSEQ multiplex PCR, the repertoire was profiled, and TCRdb retains in-frame clones only, with some absent. The D gene and trimming were derived from the DNA, and the V and J assignments and clone size from that table. The data hold about 400,000 clones, with around nine tenths observed a single time.

The chain couples TRBV6-6 to TRBJ2-3; 13 bases agree with TRBD2. The TCR sequence derives from a human donor in a cohort sampled during active COVID-19. Sequencing used peripheral blood. The CDR3 sequence: CASRRGTSGGTDTQYF. The CDR3, as DNA: TGTGCCAGCAGACGTGGGACTAGCGGGGGCACAGATACGCAGTATTTT.